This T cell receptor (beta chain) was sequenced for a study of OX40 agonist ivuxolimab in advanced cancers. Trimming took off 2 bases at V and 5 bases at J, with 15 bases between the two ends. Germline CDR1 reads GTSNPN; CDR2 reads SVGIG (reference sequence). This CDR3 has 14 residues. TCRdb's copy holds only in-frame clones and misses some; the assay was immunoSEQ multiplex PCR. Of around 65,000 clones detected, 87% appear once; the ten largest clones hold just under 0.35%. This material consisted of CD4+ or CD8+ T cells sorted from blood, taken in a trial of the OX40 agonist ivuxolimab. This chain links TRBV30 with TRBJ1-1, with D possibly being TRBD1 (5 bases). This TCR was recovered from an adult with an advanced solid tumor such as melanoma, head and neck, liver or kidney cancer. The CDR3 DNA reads TGTGCCTGGAGTTCCGGTGGGGGGGTTACTGAAGCTTTCTTT. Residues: CAWSSGGGVTEAFF. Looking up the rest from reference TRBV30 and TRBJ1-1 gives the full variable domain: SQTIHQWPATLVQPVGSPLSLECTVEGTSNPNLYWYRQAAGRGLQLLFYSVGIGQISSEVPQNLSASRPQDRQFILSSKKLLLSDSGFYLCAWSSGGGVTEAFFGQGTRLTVV.